The sequence of this T cell receptor (beta chain) was determined in a study of blood T cell repertoires in COVID-19. Study as a whole: The samples span acute and convalescent COVID-19 from the United States, Italy and Spain. The cDNA or gDNA used as material had been derived from T cells, B-cell-depleted T cells, or PBMCs.

Per the original methods: From reference gene primer amplification, estimates of nucleated cell counts were derived. Data came from immunoSEQ multiplex PCR; TCRdb stores just in-frame clones and leaves some out. From that table come the V and J calls and clone size; the DNA was used to work out D and trimming. The sample lists 150,000 to 200,000 clones; 80% were seen once. Germline trimming cut 5 bases from V and 2 bases from J; bases unmatched to any gene: 8. Per the germline V gene, CDR1 is MNHEY and CDR2 is SVGEGT. This CDR3 comprises 15 residues. The source material was peripheral blood. V is TRBV6-2 or TRBV6-3 and J is TRBJ2-5; 7 bases fit TRBD2. The origin of this receptor is a man between 65 and 85 years old with active or convalescent COVID-19. CDR3 nucleotide sequence: TGTGCCAGCAGTGTCACCGCTAGCGGACAAGAGACCCAGTACTTC. Translation gives CASSVTASGQETQYF.